This T cell receptor beta chain was recovered during a study of control samples from healthy donors and cancer patients. Produced via immunoSEQ multiplex PCR; TCRdb's table is partial and in-frame only. In the table there are approximately 100,000 clones, roughly 92% of which are singletons. The germline V gene has CDR1 LGHNA and CDR2 YSLEER. Trimming took off 4 bases at V and 7 bases at J, with 16 bases between the two ends. The CDR3 has 15 amino acids. This sequence joins TRBV4-3 and TRBJ1-4, with no clear D. Sequencing was performed on blood. The TCR originated in a human donor in good health. The donor label of this sample is uncertain. The CDR3 DNA reads as TGCGCCAGCAGCCTCAACCGAGGAAAGGTTGAAAAACTGTTTTTT. Its translation: CASSLNRGKVEKLFF.